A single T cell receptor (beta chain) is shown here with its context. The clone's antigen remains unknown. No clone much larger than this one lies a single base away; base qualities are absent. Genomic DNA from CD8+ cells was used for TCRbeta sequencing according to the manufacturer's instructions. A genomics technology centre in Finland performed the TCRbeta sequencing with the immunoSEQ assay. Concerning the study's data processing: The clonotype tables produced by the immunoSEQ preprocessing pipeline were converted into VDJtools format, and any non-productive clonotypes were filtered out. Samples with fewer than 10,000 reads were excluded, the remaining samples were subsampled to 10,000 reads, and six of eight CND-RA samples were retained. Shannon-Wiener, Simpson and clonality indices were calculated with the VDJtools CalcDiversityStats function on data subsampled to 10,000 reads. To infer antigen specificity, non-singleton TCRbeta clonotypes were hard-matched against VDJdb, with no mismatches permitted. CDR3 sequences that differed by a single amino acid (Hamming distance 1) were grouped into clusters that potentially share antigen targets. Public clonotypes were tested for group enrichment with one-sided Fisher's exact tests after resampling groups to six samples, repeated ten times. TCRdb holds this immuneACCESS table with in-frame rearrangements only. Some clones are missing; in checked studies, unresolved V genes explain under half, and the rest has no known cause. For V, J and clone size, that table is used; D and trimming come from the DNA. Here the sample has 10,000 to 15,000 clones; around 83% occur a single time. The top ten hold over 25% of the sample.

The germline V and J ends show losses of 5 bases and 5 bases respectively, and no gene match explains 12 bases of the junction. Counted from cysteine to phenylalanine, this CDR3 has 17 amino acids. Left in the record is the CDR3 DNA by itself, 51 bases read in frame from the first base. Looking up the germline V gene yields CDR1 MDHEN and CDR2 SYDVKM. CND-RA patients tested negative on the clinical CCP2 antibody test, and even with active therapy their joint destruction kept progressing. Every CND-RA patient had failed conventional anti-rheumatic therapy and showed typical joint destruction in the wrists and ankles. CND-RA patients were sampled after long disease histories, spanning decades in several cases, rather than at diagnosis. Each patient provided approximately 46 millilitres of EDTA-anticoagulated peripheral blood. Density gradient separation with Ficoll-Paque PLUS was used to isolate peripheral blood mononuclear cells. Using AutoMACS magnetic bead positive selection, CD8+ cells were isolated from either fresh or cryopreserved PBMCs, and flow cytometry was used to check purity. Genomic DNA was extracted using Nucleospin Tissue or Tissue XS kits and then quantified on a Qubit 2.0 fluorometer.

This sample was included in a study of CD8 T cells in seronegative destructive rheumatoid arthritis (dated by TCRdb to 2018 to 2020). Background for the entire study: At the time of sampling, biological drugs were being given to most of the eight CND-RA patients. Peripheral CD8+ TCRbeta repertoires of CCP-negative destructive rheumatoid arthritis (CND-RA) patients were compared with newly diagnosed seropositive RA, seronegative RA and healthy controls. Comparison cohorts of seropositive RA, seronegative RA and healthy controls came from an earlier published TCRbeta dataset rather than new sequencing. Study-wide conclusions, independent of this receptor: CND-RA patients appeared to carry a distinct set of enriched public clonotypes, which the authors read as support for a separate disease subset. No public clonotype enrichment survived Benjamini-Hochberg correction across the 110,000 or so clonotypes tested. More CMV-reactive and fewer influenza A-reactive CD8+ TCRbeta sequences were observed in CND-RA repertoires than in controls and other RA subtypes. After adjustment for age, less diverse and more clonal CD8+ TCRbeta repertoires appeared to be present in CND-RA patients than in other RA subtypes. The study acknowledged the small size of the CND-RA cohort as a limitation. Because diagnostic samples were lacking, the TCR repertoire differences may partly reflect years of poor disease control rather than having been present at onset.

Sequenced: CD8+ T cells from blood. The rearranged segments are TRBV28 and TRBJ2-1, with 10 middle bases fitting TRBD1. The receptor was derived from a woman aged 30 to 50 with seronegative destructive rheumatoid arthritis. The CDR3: CASSILLGQGMHNEQFF. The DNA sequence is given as TGTGCCAGCAGTATCCTCCTGGGACAGGGGATGCACAATGAGCAGTTCTTC.